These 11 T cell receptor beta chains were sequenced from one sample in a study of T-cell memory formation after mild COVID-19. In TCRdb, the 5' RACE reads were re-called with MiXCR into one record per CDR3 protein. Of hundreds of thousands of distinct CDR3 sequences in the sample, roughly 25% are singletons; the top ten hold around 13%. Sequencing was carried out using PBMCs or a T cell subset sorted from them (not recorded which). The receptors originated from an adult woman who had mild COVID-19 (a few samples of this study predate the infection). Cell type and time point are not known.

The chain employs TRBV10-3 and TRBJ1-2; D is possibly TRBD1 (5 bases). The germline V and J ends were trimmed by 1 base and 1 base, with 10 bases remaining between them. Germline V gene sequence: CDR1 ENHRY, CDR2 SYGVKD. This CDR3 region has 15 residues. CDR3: CAISEWGEDNYGYTF. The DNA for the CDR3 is TGTGCCATCAGTGAGTGGGGGGAAGATAACTATGGCTACACCTTC.

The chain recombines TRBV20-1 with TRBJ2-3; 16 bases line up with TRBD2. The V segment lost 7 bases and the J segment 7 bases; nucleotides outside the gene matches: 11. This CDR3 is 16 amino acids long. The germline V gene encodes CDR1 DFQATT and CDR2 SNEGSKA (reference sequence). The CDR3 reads CSVNPGLAGGPYTQYF. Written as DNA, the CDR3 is TGCAGTGTCAACCCGGGACTAGCGGGAGGGCCGTATACGCAGTATTTT.

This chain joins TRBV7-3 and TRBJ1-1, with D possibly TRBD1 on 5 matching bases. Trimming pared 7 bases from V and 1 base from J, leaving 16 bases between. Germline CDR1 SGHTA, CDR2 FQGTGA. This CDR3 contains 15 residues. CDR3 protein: CASTLGGGTNTEAFF. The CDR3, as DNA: TGTGCCAGCACCCTTGGGGGGGGAACGAACACTGAAGCTTTCTTT. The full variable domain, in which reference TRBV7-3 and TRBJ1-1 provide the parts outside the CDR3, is GAGVSQTPSNKVTEKGKYVELRCDPISGHTALYWYRQSLGQGPEFLIYFQGTGAADDSGLPNDRFFAVRPEGSVSTLKIQRTERGDSAVYLCASTLGGGTNTEAFFGQGTRLTVV.

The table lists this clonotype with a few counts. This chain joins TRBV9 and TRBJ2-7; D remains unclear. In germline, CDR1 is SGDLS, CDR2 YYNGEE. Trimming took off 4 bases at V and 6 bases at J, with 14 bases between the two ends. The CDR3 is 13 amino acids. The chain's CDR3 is CASSSRDVGEQYF. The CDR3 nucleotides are TGTGCCAGCAGCTCAAGGGATGTCGGCGAGCAGTACTTC.

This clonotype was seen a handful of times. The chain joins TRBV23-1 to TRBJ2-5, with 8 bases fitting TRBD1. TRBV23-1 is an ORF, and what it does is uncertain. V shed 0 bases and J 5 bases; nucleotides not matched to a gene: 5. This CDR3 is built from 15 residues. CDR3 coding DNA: TGCGCCAGCAGTCAATCAGTCAGGGGGCAGGAGACCCAGTACTTC. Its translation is CASSQSVRGQETQYF.

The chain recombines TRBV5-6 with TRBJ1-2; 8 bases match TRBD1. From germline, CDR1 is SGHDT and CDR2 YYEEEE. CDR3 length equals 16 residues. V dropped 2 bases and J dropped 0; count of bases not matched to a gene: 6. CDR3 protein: CASSLTGQDSNYGYTF. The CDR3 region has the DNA TGTGCCAGCAGCTTAACGGGACAGGATTCTAACTATGGCTACACCTTC.

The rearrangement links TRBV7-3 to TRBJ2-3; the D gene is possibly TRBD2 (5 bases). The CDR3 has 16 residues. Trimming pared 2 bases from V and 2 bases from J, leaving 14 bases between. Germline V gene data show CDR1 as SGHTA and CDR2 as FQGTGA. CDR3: CASSLGVGDPTDTQYF. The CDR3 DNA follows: TGTGCCAGCAGCTTAGGGGTGGGAGACCCCACAGATACGCAGTATTTT.

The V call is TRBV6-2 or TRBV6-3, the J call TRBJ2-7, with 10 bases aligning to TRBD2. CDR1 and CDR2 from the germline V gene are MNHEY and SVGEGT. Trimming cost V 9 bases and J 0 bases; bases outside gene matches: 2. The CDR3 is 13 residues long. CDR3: CASTSGDSYEQYF. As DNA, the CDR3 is TGTGCCAGTACTAGCGGGGACTCCTACGAGCAGTACTTC.

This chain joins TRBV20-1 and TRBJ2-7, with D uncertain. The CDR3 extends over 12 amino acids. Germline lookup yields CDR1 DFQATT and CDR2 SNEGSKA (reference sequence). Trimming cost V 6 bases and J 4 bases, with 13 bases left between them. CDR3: CSAEEPRYEQYF. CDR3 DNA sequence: TGCAGTGCCGAAGAACCCAGATACGAGCAGTACTTC.

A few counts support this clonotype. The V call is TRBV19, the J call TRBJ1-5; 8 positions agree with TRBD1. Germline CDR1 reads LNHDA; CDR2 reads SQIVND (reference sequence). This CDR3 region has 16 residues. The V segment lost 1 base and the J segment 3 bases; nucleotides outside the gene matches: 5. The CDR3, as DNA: TGTGCCAGTAGTATAGCGAGGACAGGGATCAATCAGCCCCAGCATTTT. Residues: CASSIARTGINQPQHF.

CDR3 region: CASSTTARGGDYGYTF. The CDR3 DNA reads TGTGCCAGCAGTACAACCGCCAGGGGAGGGGACTATGGCTACACCTTC. This sequence joins TRBV12-3 or TRBV12-4 and TRBJ1-2, with D maybe TRBD1 (6 bases). V dropped 5 bases and J dropped 3 bases, with 19 bases sitting between them. The CDR3 has 16 amino acids.